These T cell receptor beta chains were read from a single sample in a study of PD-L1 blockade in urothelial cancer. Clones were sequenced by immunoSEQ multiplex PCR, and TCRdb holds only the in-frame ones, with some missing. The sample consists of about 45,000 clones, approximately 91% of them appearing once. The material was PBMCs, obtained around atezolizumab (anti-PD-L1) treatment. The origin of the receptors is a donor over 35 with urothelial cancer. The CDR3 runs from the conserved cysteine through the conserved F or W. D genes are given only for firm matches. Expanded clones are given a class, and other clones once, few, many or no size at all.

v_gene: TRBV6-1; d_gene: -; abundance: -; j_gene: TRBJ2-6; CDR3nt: TGTGCCAGCAGAACAGGACCGGGGGCCAACGTCCTGACTTTC; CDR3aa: CASRTGPGANVLTF
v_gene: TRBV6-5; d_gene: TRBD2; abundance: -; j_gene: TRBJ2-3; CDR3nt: TGTGCCAGCAGTTACGGGGGACTAGCGGGAGTAGATACGCAGTATTTT; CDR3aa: CASSYGGLAGVDTQYF
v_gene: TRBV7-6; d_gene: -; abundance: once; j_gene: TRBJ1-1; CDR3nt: TGTGCCAGCAGCAAACAGGGCTACACTGAAGCTTTCTTT; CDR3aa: CASSKQGYTEAFF
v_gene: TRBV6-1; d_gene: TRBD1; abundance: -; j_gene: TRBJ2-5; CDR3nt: TGTGCCAGCAGTGGTTCAGGGGGCCTAATTAACCAAGAGACCCAGTACTTC; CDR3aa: CASSGSGGLINQETQYF
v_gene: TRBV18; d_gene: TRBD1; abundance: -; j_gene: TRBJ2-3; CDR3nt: TGTGCCAGCTCGACAGGGTGGACAGATACGCAGTATTTT; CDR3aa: CASSTGWTDTQYF
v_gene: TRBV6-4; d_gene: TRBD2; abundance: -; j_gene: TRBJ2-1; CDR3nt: TGTGCCAGCAGTGTAGGGACTAGCGGGAACAATGAGCAGTTCTTC; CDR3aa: CASSVGTSGNNEQFF
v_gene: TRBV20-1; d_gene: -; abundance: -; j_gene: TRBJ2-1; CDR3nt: TGCAGTGCGTATGGGGCCAATGAGCAGTTCTTC; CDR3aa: CSAYGANEQFF
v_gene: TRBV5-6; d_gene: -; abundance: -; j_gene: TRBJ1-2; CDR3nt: TGTGCCAGCAGCCGTCAGAACTATGGCTACACCTTC; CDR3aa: CASSRQNYGYTF
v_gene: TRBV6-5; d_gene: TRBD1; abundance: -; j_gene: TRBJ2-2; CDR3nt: TGTGCCAGCAGTTCCGACAGGGCAACCGGGGAGCTGTTTTTT; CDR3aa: CASSSDRATGELFF
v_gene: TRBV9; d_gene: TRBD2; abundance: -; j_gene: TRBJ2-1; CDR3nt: TGTGCCAGCAGCGCACTAGCGAATCTCTACAATGAGCAGTTCTTC; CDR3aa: CASSALANLYNEQFF
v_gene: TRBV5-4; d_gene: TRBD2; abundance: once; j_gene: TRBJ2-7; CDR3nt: TGTGCCAGCAGCCCCCCGCCTGGGCGGGAGAGCCCCTACGAGCAGTACTTC; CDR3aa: CASSPPPGRESPYEQYF
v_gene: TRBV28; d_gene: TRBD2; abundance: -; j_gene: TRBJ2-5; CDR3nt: TGTGCCAGTCACACCCGGCGGGAGCTTTATCAAGAGACCCAGTACTTC; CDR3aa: CASHTRRELYQETQYF
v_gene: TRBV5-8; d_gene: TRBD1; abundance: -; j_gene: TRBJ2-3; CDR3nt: TGTGCCAGCAGCCAGGGACAGCCTGGCACAGATACGCAGTATTTT; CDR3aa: CASSQGQPGTDTQYF
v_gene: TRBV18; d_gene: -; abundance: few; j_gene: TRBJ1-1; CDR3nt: TGTGCCAGCTCACCAGACCCGGGTGGGTACACTGAAGCTTTCTTT; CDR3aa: CASSPDPGGYTEAFF
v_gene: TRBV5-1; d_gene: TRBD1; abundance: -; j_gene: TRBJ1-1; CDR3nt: TGCGCCAGCAGCCCCCGAGGGGGCGAAGCTTTCTTT; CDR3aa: CASSPRGGEAFF
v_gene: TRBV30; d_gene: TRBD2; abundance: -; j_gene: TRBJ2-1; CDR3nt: TGTGCCTGGACCCCCGGACTAGCGGGTATGGGCAATGAGCAGTTCTTC; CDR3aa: CAWTPGLAGMGNEQFF
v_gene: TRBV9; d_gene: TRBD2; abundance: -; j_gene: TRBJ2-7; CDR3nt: TGTGCCAGCAGCACCCTGGGGACTAGCGACGAGCAGTACTTC; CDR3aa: CASSTLGTSDEQYF
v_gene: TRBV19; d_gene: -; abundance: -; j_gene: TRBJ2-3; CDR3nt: TGTGCCAGCCTCCCTAGCGACACAGATACGCAGTATTTT; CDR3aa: CASLPSDTDTQYF
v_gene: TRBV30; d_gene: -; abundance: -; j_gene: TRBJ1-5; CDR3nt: TGTGCCTGGAGTGTAGGTACCGGGACCCAGCATTTT; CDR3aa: CAWSVGTGTQHF
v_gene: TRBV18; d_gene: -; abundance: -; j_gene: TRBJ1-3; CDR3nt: TGTGCCAGCTCACCAATAATCAGGTTCGGCTCTGGAAACACCATATATTTT; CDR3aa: CASSPIIRFGSGNTIYF
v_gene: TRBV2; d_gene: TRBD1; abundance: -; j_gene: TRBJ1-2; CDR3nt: TGTGCCAGCAGTGGGGGACAGAGCTATGGCTACACCTTC; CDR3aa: CASSGGQSYGYTF
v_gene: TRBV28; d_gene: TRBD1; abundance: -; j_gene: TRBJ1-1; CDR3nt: TGTGCCAGCAGTTTCTCCCCTACAGGGGTTACTGAAGCTTTCTTT; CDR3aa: CASSFSPTGVTEAFF
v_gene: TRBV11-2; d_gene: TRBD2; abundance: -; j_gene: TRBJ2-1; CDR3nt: TGTGCCAGCAGCTTAGCTAGCGGGTTCTACAATGAGCAGTTCTTC; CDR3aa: CASSLASGFYNEQFF
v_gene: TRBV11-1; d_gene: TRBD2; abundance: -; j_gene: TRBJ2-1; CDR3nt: TGTGCCAGCAGCTTAGCGCGTGGGGAGGGGTGGGGTGAGCAGTTCTTC; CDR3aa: CASSLARGEGWGEQFF
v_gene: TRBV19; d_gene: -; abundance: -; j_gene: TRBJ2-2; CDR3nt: TGTGCCACCACCCCGGGGGCGGGAGTCACCGGGGAGCTGTTTTTT; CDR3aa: CATTPGAGVTGELFF
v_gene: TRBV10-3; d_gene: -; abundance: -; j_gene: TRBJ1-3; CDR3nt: TGTGCCATCACCATGGCGGGCTCTGGAAACACCATATATTTT; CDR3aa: CAITMAGSGNTIYF
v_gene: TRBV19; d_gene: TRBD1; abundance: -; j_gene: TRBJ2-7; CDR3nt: TGTGCCACAAAGAGACAGGGCGCCCCGTACGAGCAGTACTTC; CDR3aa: CATKRQGAPYEQYF
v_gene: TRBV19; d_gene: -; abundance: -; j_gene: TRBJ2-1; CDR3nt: TGTGCCAGTAGTATGGGCCTCCCCTACAATGAGCAGTTCTTC; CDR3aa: CASSMGLPYNEQFF
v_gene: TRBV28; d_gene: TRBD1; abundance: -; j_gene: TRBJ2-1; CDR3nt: TGTGCCAGCCGGACAGGGTCCTACAATGAGCAGTTCTTC; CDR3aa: CASRTGSYNEQFF
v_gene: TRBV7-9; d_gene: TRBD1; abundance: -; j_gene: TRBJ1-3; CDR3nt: TGTGCCAGCAGCTTTCAGGGGGGCCACACCATATATTTT; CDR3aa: CASSFQGGHTIYF
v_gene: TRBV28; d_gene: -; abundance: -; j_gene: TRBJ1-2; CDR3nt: TGTGCCAGCAGTTTATTAGGGGTCTATGGCTACACCTTC; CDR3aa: CASSLLGVYGYTF
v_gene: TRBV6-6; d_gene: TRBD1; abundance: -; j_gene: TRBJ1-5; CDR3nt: TGTGCCAGCAGACCCACGGGACAGCACAATCAGCCCCAGCATTTT; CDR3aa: CASRPTGQHNQPQHF
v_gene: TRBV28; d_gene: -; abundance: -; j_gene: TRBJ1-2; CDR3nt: TGTGCCAGCAGTGTAGGGGACACCCTAGGTGGCTACACCTTC; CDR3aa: CASSVGDTLGGYTF
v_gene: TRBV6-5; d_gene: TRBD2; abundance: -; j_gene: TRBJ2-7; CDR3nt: TGTGCCAGCAGCCAACTAGCGGGAGGGCGCTACGAGCAGTACTTC; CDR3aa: CASSQLAGGRYEQYF
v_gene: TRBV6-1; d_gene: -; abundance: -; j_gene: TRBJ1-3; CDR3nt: TGTGCCAGCAGTGAACGGGAAGTCTCTGGAAACACCATATATTTT; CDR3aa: CASSEREVSGNTIYF
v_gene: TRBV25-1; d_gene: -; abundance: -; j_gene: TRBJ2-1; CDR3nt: TGTGCCAGCAGTGAATTCAGGGGGGACAATGAGCAGTTCTTC; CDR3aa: CASSEFRGDNEQFF
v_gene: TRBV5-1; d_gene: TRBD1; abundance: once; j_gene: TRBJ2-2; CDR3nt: TGCGCCAGCAGCTATTACCGGACAGGGAGAAGCTGGGAGCTGTTTTTT; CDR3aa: CASSYYRTGRSWELFF
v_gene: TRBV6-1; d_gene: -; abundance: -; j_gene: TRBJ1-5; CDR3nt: TGTGCCAGCACCCTCGGACAGATCAATCAGCCCCAGCATTTT; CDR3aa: CASTLGQINQPQHF
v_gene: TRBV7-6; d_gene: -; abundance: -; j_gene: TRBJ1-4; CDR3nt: TGTGCCAGCAGCCCCCTGGGGGCGCGAGGTGAAAAACTGTTTTTT; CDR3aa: CASSPLGARGEKLFF
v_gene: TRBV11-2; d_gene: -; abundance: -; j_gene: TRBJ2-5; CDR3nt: TGTGCCAGCAGCTTAGGTGGAGGGGCGATGGAGACCCAGTACTTC; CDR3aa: CASSLGGGAMETQYF
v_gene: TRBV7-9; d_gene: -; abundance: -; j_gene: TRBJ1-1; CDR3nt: TGTGCCAGCAGCTTAGTGAGGTTCCCGAACACTGAAGCTTTCTTT; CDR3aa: CASSLVRFPNTEAFF
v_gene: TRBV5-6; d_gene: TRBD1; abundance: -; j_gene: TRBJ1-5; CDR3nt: TGTGCCAGCAGCTCCCAGGGGGCCAGACAGCCCCAGCATTTT; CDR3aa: CASSSQGARQPQHF
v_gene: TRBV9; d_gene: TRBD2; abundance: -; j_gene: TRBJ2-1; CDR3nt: TGTGCCAGCAGCGTGGGCGGGAGTGTGAATGAGCAGTTCTTC; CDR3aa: CASSVGGSVNEQFF
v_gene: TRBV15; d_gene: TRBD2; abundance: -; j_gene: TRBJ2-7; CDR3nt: TGTGCCACCAGCAGAGATCGGGGGGGATTAACCTACGAGCAGTACTTC; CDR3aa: CATSRDRGGLTYEQYF
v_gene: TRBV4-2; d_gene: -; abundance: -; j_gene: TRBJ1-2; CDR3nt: TGTGCCAGCAGCCAAGAGGCAGGGGCCAACTATGGCTACACCTTC; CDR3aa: CASSQEAGANYGYTF
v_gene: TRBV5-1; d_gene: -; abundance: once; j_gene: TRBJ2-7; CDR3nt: TGCGCCAGCAGCTTGTCTAACCCCTACGAGCAGTACTTC; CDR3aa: CASSLSNPYEQYF
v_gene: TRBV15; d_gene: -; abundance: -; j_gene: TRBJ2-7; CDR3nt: TGTGCCACCAGCAGAGTGTTGAGCTCCTACGAGCAGTACTTC; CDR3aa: CATSRVLSSYEQYF
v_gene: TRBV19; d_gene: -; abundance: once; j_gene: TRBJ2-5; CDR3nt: TGTGCCAGTAGTTATGGGGGCAGTCTTGGAGAGACCCAGTACTTC; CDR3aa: CASSYGGSLGETQYF
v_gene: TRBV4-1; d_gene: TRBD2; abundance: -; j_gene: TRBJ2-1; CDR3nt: TGCGCCAGCAGCCAAGATTGGGGGACTAGCGGGAGCAATGAGCAGTTCTTC; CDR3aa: CASSQDWGTSGSNEQFF